This TCR beta chain came from a study of blood T cell repertoires in COVID-19. On the study more broadly: Both acute and convalescent COVID-19 samples were obtained from the United States, Italy and Spain.

Data came from immunoSEQ multiplex PCR; TCRdb stores just in-frame clones and leaves some out. The sample carries fewer than 65,000 clones, roughly 85% recorded once. The germline V gene encodes CDR1 SGDLS and CDR2 YYNGEE. The junction had 6 bases not matched to a gene; V was cut back by 3 bases and J by 1 base. The CDR3 sequence is 15 residues long. The rearrangement links TRBV9 to TRBJ2-7, with 8 positions matching TRBD2. The source is an older man with acute or convalescent COVID-19. Sequencing used peripheral blood. CDR3 region: CASSAPERGSYEQYF. In DNA, the CDR3 is TGTGCCAGCAGCGCCCCTGAGCGGGGGTCCTACGAGCAGTACTTC.